This T cell receptor (beta chain) was found in a study of CD8 T cells in Susac syndrome (dated 2019 in TCRdb). For the study in its entirety: Repertoire sequencing was used to test whether CD8+ T cell activation and differentiation in Susac syndrome was antigen driven. Summary of the overall study and its limitations: The study acknowledged that relatively few individuals were included in the TCR sequencing and HLA analysis.

A distance of 13 bases separates the germline ends of V and J, which lose 1 base and 6 bases respectively. The CDR3, cysteine through phenylalanine, is 14 amino acids long. The CDR3 DNA has 42 bases and is translated from base 1. The germline V gene (reference sequence) provides CDR1 LGHDT and CDR2 YNNKEL. RNA was extracted using the RNeasy kit, and roughly 0.5 to 1 ug of the RNA was reverse transcribed with random hexamers. The immunoSEQ multiplex PCR assay, covering 54 Vbeta and 13 Jbeta segments, was used to amplify TCR beta CDR3 regions. Bias from PCR amplification was corrected by using a synthetic template baseline for primer optimization and for computational correction. The authors' analysis ran thus. Reads were assigned to V, D and J genes according to IMGT and analyzed in immunoSEQ Analyzer, with only productive sequences retained. Clonality was calculated as one minus the Shannon entropy normalized by log2 of the number of productive unique sequences. For each patient and control, public and private clones were evaluated within the 100 most prevalent clones. Clones were defined as Susac-specific when absent from the healthy and MS cohorts, from approximately 1,100 published viral clones and from other ImmuneACCESS disease sequences. TCRdb trimmed public reads at Q25 via fastp, called clones via MiXCR and kept in-frame beta chains. Each CDR3 protein appears once, grouped with its most common genes and DNA. These V and J calls are TCRdb output, not the study's own analysis. The table for this sample lists 100,000 to 150,000 distinct CDR3 sequences; approximately 94% of them were counted only once. The top ten hold more than 0.095% of the sample.

With respect to this clonotype: The antigen this receptor binds is unknown. No much larger clone is present one base from it, and per-base qualities are unavailable.

Peripheral blood CD8+ and CD4+ T cells from healthy donors, Susac syndrome patients and multiple sclerosis patients were profiled using high-throughput TCR beta sequencing. The healthy donors served as controls matched for age and sex. Bulk CD8+ and CD4+ T cells were purified magnetically by negative isolation, whereas CD8+ TEMRA cells were enriched by FACS. Blood was collected in EDTA tubes and processed within 24 hours, with PBMCs isolated through density gradient centrifugation. PBMCs destined for TCR sequencing were cryopreserved in liquid nitrogen and later thawed in a 37 °C water bath. Purity of sorted or isolated CD4+, CD8+ and CD8+ TEMRA cells was at least 90%.

The sequence was obtained from a human donor in good health. The sequence joins TRBV3-1 to TRBJ2-7; a tentative D call is TRBD2 (6 bases match). Sequenced material: CD4+ T cells from PBMCs. The CDR3 region has the sequence CASSQGRGGAEQYF. The base sequence is TGTGCCAGCAGCCAAGGGCGGGGAGGAGCCGAGCAGTACTTC.